These 25 T cell receptor beta chains came from one sample sequenced in a study of blood T cell repertoires in COVID-19. The protocol was immunoSEQ multiplex PCR, while the TCRdb copy is restricted to in-frame clones and leaves out a portion. The sample lists tens of thousands of clones, roughly 86% occurring once. The sequencing sample was made of peripheral blood. The receptors shown here come from a human donor in a cohort sampled during active COVID-19.

The chain has TRBV9 and TRBJ1-5, with D possibly matching TRBD1 (5 bases). The CDR3 spans 15 residues. CDR1 SGDLS and CDR2 YYNGEE come from the germline V gene. The ends were cut back, 0 bases at V and 6 bases at J, with 13 bases in the middle. Here the CDR3 reads CASSVAGLTGQPQHF. The CDR3 coding sequence is TGTGCCAGCAGCGTAGCAGGGCTGACGGGTCAGCCCCAGCATTTT.

V is TRBV19 and J is TRBJ2-7, with TRBD2 matching over 8 bases. V shed 3 bases, J shed 0 bases, and the junction held 4 bases outside the gene matches. There are 15 residues in the CDR3. Germline assignment: CDR1 LNHDA and CDR2 SQIVND (reference sequence). The CDR3 sequence is CASSMARGDSYEQYF. CDR3 in DNA: TGTGCCAGTAGTATGGCGCGGGGGGACTCCTACGAGCAGTACTTC.

CDR3 amino acids: CASRQTKGGELFF. CDR3 nucleotide sequence: TGTGCCAGCAGACAGACAAAAGGCGGGGAGCTGTTTTTT. This sequence joins TRBV6-5 and TRBJ2-2; D remains ambiguous. The germline V gene encodes CDR1 MNHEY and CDR2 SVGAGI. CDR3 length equals 13 residues. The germline V and J ends were trimmed by 6 bases and 7 bases, with 12 bases remaining between them.

In the case of this clone: Within the sample, other DNA sequences also encode this same CDR3. The CDR3 DNA reads as TGTGCCACCAGCAGAGATCGGTCCTCCTACGAGCAGTACTTC. This encodes CATSRDRSSYEQYF. The gene calls are TRBV15 and TRBJ2-7; no firm D call. Trimming took off 0 bases at V and 0 bases at J, with 6 bases between the two ends. This CDR3 has 14 residues. Looked up from germline, CDR1 is LNHNV and CDR2 is YYDKDF (reference sequence).

The chain employs TRBV10-3 and TRBJ2-3; 9 bases fit TRBD2. The V segment lost 3 bases and the J segment 0 bases; nucleotides outside the gene matches: 4. This CDR3 has 16 amino acids. Germline V gene lookup returns CDR1 ENHRY and CDR2 SYGVKD. This chain's CDR3 is CAISDVSGRSTDTQYF. The CDR3 nucleotides read TGTGCCATCAGTGATGTTAGCGGGAGAAGCACAGATACGCAGTATTTT.

The CDR3 DNA reads as TGTGCCAGCAGTGAAGGAGGGGGCGTTACAGAGACCCAGTACTTC. Translating it yields CASSEGGGVTETQYF. The chain is built from TRBV6-1 and TRBJ2-5, with 7 bases identical to TRBD1. After removal of 1 base from V and 4 bases from J, the junction contained 6 bases not matched to a gene. This CDR3 region has 15 residues. Per germline, CDR1 MNHNS and CDR2 SASEGT.

The chain employs TRBV18 and TRBJ1-1, with no clear D. CDR1 is KGHSH, CDR2 LQKENI, per germline. The CDR3 is 13 amino acids. V lost 5 bases, J lost 4 bases, and 11 bases lay in between. This chain's CDR3 is CASSSSRGTEAFF. In DNA form, the CDR3 reads TGTGCCAGCTCATCTAGCCGGGGCACTGAAGCTTTCTTT.

The chain uses TRBV23-1 and TRBJ1-1, with D maybe TRBD1 (6 bases). TRBV23-1 is treated as an ORF (open reading frame) with a function not yet certain. Deletions cut 8 bases from V and 0 bases from J, with 16 bases between. This CDR3 spans 15 amino acids. In DNA, the CDR3 is TGCGCCAGCCGCAGGGGCAGGGGAGTGAACACTGAAGCTTTCTTT. It encodes CASRRGRGVNTEAFF.

The genes are TRBV7-9 and TRBJ2-7; the D gene is possibly TRBD1 (5 bases). In germline, CDR1 is SEHNR, CDR2 FQNEAQ (reference sequence). V shed 2 bases and J shed 6 bases, with 20 bases lying between them. CDR3 size: 16 residues. The CDR3 sequence is CASSLSQGLQLGEQYF. The CDR3 DNA sequence: TGTGCCAGCAGCTTATCGCAGGGCTTGCAGCTGGGCGAGCAGTACTTC.

V usage is TRBV11-2 and J usage is TRBJ2-7; TRBD1 agrees at 7 bases. V shed 3 bases and J 2 bases; nucleotides not matched to a gene: 7. Germline assignment: CDR1 SGHAT and CDR2 FQNNGV. The CDR3 contains 15 residues. DNA for the CDR3: TGTGCCAGCAGCTTCCGCGACAGGGTAACCTACGAGCAGTACTTC. Translating gives CASSFRDRVTYEQYF.

V gene TRBV6-5 combines with J gene TRBJ2-3; D unclear. Trimming removed 5 bases from V and 4 bases from J, with 7 bases in between. CDR3 length equals 12 residues. Germline loops: CDR1 MNHEY, CDR2 SVGAGI. CDR3 protein: CASSPFSDTQYF. CDR3 in DNA: TGTGCCAGCAGTCCTTTTTCAGATACGCAGTATTTT.

This chain joins TRBV9 and TRBJ2-2; TRBD2 matches 7 bases. The junction had 9 bases not matched to a gene; V was cut back by 3 bases and J by 4 bases. CDR1 and CDR2 from the germline V gene are SGDLS and YYNGEE. CDR3 length: 16 amino acids. In nucleotides, the CDR3 is TGTGCCAGCAGCGGAGACGGACTAGGGCTCACCGGGGAGCTGTTTTTT. Its protein product is CASSGDGLGLTGELFF.

In DNA form, the CDR3 reads TGTGCCAGCAGCTTAGACGGGACAGGGCAATACGAGCAGTACTTC. This sequence encodes CASSLDGTGQYEQYF. The rearrangement links TRBV11-2 to TRBJ2-7; 9 bases match TRBD1. Germline V gives CDR1 SGHAT, CDR2 FQNNGV. With 0 bases clipped from V and 4 bases from J, the junction kept 4 bases outside the gene matches. The CDR3 consists of 15 residues.

The genes are TRBV19 and TRBJ2-5; 10 bases are shared with TRBD1. The CDR3 is 15 amino acids. With 9 bases clipped from V and 5 bases from J, the junction kept 12 bases outside the gene matches. The V gene's germline CDR1 is LNHDA and CDR2 SQIVND (reference sequence). CDR3 bases: TGTGCCAGCCGTCTGGGACAGGGGCTCCGGGAGACCCAGTACTTC. As protein: CASRLGQGLRETQYF.

The genes are TRBV6-5 and TRBJ1-5; no firm D call. Germline loops: CDR1 MNHEY, CDR2 SVGAGI. V lost 5 bases, J lost 6 bases, and 11 bases lay in between. CDR3 length equals 13 residues. The CDR3: CASSPTSIQPQHF. For the CDR3, the DNA is TGTGCCAGCAGTCCGACTTCGATTCAGCCCCAGCATTTT.

The chain is built from TRBV18 and TRBJ2-1; 11 bases match TRBD2. Germline V gene data show CDR1 as KGHSH and CDR2 as LQKENI. The CDR3 runs 18 residues. V was pared by 5 bases and J by 6 bases, with 15 bases of the junction left unmatched. The CDR3 DNA is TGTGCCAGCTCATTTTACATAGAGACTAGCGGGGCGGGCAATGAGCAGTTCTTC. This gives the protein CASSFYIETSGAGNEQFF.

The chain employs TRBV2 and TRBJ1-5; TRBD1 is a possible D gene (6 bases). The CDR3 length is 15 residues. Germline loops: CDR1 SNHLY, CDR2 FYNNEI. V gave up 5 bases and J gave up 2 bases, with 13 bases separating them. The DNA for the CDR3 is TGTGCCAGCAGTTCTACATCAGGGGGCAATCAGCCCCAGCATTTT. This translates into CASSSTSGGNQPQHF.

This clone was observed once. V is TRBV5-4 and J is TRBJ2-1; D might be TRBD1 (6 bases). Between the trimmed V and J ends, which lost 4 bases and 10 bases, there was a span of 15 bases. This CDR3 spans 13 amino acids. In germline, CDR1 is SGHNT, CDR2 YYREEE (reference sequence). In DNA form, the CDR3 reads TGTGCCAGCAGCGCCAGCCAGGGGTGGGAGCAGTTCTTC. Its translation is CASSASQGWEQFF.

This clone has a single count. This chain links TRBV5-1 with TRBJ2-5; maybe TRBD1 (5 bases). Trimming pared 7 bases from V and 0 bases from J, leaving 7 bases between. CDR1 SGHRS and CDR2 YFSETQ come from the germline V gene. The CDR3 totals 12 residues. This CDR3 reads CASRTNQETQYF. CDR3 sequence (DNA): TGCGCCAGCCGGACAAACCAAGAGACCCAGTACTTC.

The chain recombines TRBV5-8 with TRBJ1-3; D might be TRBD1 (6 bases). Germline CDR1 and CDR2: SGHTS and YDEGEE. V lost 4 bases and J lost 4, with 15 bases in between. CDR3 length equals 15 residues. CDR3 loop: CASSPGTSVGNTIYF. In DNA form, the CDR3 reads TGTGCCAGCAGCCCGGGGACATCGGTCGGAAACACCATATATTTT.

There are a few counts of this clone. The rearrangement joins TRBV24-1 to TRBJ1-4; D might be TRBD1 (6 bases). This CDR3 comprises 13 residues. Germline CDR1 KGHDR, CDR2 SFDVKD. V lost 9 bases and J lost 6, with 13 bases in between. CDR3 coding DNA: TGTGCCACCGGCCGGGACAACGATGAAAAACTGTTTTTT. Translating it yields CATGRDNDEKLFF.

There are a few counts of this clone. The gene calls are TRBV6-1 and TRBJ1-2; D is possibly TRBD1 (5 bases). The CDR3 consists of 16 residues. V shed 3 bases and J shed 6 bases, with 20 bases lying between them. The V gene's germline CDR1 is MNHNS and CDR2 SASEGT. In DNA, the CDR3 is TGTGCCAGCAGTGAGGAACGGATGGAGGGGTTCCATGGCTACACCTTC. It specifies CASSEERMEGFHGYTF.

The gene calls are TRBV7-9 and TRBJ2-6; TRBD1 aligns across 12 bases. Germline V gene data show CDR1 as SEHNR and CDR2 as FQNEAQ (reference sequence). The CDR3 has 18 residues. The trim removed 4 bases at V and 3 bases at J, leaving 7 bases unmatched. The CDR3 DNA reads as TGTGCCAGCAGCTCTCCGGGACAGGGGGCGTATGGGGCCAACGTCCTGACTTTC. Translating gives CASSSPGQGAYGANVLTF. The full variable domain, rest sourced from reference TRBV7-9 and TRBJ2-6, is DTGVSQNPRHKITKRGQNVTFRCDPISEHNRLYWYRQTLGQGPEFLTYFQNEAQLEKSRLLSDRFSAERPKGSFSTLEIQRTEQGDSAMYLCASSSPGQGAYGANVLTFGAGSRLTVL.

This sequence joins TRBV10-3 and TRBJ2-7, with a weak D call TRBD1 (6 bases). V dropped 0 bases and J dropped 3 bases, with 9 bases sitting between them. CDR3 length equals 14 residues. The germline V gene encodes CDR1 ENHRY and CDR2 SYGVKD. CDR3: CAISESTGFYEQYF. For the CDR3, the DNA is TGTGCCATCAGTGAGTCGACAGGCTTCTACGAGCAGTACTTC.

In DNA form, the CDR3 reads TGCGCCAGCAGCCCAGGGACAGGGGGCCGTCATGAGCAGTTCTTC. This sequence encodes CASSPGTGGRHEQFF. The chain joins TRBV4-3 to TRBJ2-1; 12 nucleotides align to TRBD1. The CDR3 is 15 residues long. From germline, CDR1 is LGHNA and CDR2 YSLEER. With V trimmed by 4 bases and J by 8 bases, 6 bases remained unmatched.